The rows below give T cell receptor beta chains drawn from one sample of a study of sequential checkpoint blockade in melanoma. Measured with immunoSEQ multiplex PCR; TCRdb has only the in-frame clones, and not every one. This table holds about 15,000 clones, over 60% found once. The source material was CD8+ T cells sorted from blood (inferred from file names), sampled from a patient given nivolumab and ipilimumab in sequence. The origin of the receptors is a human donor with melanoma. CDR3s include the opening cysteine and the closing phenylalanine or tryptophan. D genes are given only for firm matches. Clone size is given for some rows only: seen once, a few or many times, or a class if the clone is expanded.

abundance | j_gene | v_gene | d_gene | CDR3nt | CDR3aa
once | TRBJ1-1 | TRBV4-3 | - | TGCGCCAGCAGCCAAGGGACAGCGAACACTGAAGCTTTCTTT | CASSQGTANTEAFF
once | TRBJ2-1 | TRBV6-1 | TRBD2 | TGTGCCAGCAGTGCTCTAGCGGGAGGACACTACAATGAGCAGTTCTTC | CASSALAGGHYNEQFF
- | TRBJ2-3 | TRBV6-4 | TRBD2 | TGTGCCAGCAGCGAAGGACTAGCGGGGGGGCCAGATACGCAGTATTTT | CASSEGLAGGPDTQYF
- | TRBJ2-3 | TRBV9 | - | TGTGCCAGCAGCGAGGGGGGTCCCGGGAGGAGTTCAGATACGCAGTATTTT | CASSEGGPGRSSDTQYF
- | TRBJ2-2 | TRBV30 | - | TGTGCCTGGAGTACAGGGGAGGCCGGGGAGCTGTTTTTT | CAWSTGEAGELFF
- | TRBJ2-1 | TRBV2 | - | TGTGCCAGCAAATATAGCGGACAGGCCTACAATGAGCAGTTCTTC | CASKYSGQAYNEQFF
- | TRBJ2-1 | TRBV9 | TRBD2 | TGTGCCAGCAGCGCGAGGGGACTAGCGGGAGGTGAGCAGTTCTTC | CASSARGLAGGEQFF
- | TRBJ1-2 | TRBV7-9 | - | TGTGCCAGCAGCTTACCAGGGGCCTCATATGGCTACACCTTC | CASSLPGASYGYTF
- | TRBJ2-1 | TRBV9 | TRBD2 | TGTGCCAGCAGCGTAACTAGCGGACTAAACAATGAGCAGTTCTTC | CASSVTSGLNNEQFF
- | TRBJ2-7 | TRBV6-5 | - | TGTGCCAGCAGTTACCCCGGGGGTTACTACGAGCAGTACTTC | CASSYPGGYYEQYF
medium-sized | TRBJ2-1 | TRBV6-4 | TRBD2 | TGTGCCAGCAGCGGACTAGCGGGAGTAAATGAGCAGTTCTTC | CASSGLAGVNEQFF
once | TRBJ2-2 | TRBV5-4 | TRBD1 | TGTGCCAGCAGCTTTATTACAGGGGTATCCGGGGAGCTGTTTTTT | CASSFITGVSGELFF
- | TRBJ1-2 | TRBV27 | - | TGTGCCAGTGCAGCAGCGATTAACTATGGCTACACCTTC | CASAAAINYGYTF
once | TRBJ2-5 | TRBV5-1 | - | TGCGCCAGCAAACAGGTACCAGACGAGACCCAGTACTTC | CASKQVPDETQYF
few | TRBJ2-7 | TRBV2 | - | TGTGCCAGCAGTCATACGCTGGGCGACGCCTACGAGCAGTACTTC | CASSHTLGDAYEQYF
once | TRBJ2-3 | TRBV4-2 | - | TGTGCCAGCAGCCAAGATCTTGGTGGGAGTAGTCCCACAGATACGCAGTATTTT | CASSQDLGGSSPTDTQYF
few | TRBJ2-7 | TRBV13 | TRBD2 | TGTGCCAGCAGCCTCAGCGGGGAGAACTACGAGCAGTACTTC | CASSLSGENYEQYF
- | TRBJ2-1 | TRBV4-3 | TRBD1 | TGCGCCAGCAGCCAAGATGTCATCGGGACAGGTTTGAAGCAGTTCTTC | CASSQDVIGTGLKQFF
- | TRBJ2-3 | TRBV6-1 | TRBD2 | TGTGCCAGCAGTGAGGTAGCGGGAGGCGTAGATACGCAGTATTTT | CASSEVAGGVDTQYF
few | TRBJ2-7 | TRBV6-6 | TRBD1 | TGTGCCAGCAGCCATGCACCGGGACAGGGAGCCTACGAGCAGTACTTC | CASSHAPGQGAYEQYF
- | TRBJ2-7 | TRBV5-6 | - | TGTGCCAGCAGCTTGTACTACGAGCAGTACTTC | CASSLYYEQYF
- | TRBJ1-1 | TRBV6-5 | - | TGTGCCAGCAGTTACAGCTTCCAGGGGACCAACACTGAAGCTTTCTTT | CASSYSFQGTNTEAFF
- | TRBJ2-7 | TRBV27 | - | TGTGCCAGCAGTTCCGGACTCGCCTACGAGCAGTACTTC | CASSSGLAYEQYF
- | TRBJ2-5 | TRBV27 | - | TGTGCCAGCAGTTTAGGTGTCAGGGGTGAGACCCAGTACTTC | CASSLGVRGETQYF
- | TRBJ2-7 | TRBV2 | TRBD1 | TGTGCCAGCGAAGGCCGGGACAGGGACCCAACCTCCTACGAGCAGTACTTC | CASEGRDRDPTSYEQYF
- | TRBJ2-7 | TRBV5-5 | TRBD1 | TGTGCCAGCAGCTTGGGGACAGGGGCACTCGAGCAGTACTTC | CASSLGTGALEQYF
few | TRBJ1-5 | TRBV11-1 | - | TGTGCCAGCAGCTTAGACAGGAAGAATCAGCCCCAGCATTTT | CASSLDRKNQPQHF
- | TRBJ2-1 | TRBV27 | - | TGTGCCAGCAACAAGAACAGGGCAAGCGAGCAGTTCTTC | CASNKNRASEQFF
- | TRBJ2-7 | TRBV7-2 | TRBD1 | TGTGCCAGCAGCATCGACAGGGGACCAACCTACGAGCAGTACTTC | CASSIDRGPTYEQYF
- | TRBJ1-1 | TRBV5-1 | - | TGCGCCAGCAGCTTGTCTTTCGGGGGTGCTGAAGCTTTCTTT | CASSLSFGGAEAFF
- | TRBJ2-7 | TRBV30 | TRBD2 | TGTGCCTGGAGTCGCGGGGGGCGCGAGCAGTACTTC | CAWSRGGREQYF
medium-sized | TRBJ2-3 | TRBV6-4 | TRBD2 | TGTGCCAGCAGTGCGGCGGGAGGGGCGGCGGATACGCAGTATTTT | CASSAAGGAADTQYF
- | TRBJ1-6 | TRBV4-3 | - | TGCGCCAGCAGCCGGTCCGACAGCTATAATTCACCCCTCCACTTT | CASSRSDSYNSPLHF
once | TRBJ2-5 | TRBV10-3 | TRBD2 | TGTGCCATCAGAACCAGCGGGAGAGGAGAGACCCAGTACTTC | CAIRTSGRGETQYF
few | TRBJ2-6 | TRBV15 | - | TGTGCCACCAGCAGAGATCGATCGGGTGGGGCCAACGTCCTGACTTTC | CATSRDRSGGANVLTF
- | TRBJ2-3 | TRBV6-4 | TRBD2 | TGTGCCAGCAGTGGACTAGCGGGGGCCTTGGATACGCAGTATTTT | CASSGLAGALDTQYF
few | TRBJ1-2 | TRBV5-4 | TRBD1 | TGTGCCAGCAGCTTGGGGACAGGGGTTTTTGGCTACACCTTC | CASSLGTGVFGYTF
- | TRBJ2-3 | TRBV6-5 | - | TGTGCCACTCGGGGGGCCAGCACAGATACGCAGTATTTT | CATRGASTDTQYF
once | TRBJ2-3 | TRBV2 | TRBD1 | TGTGCCAGCAGTATTGAGTGGGGACAGGGGGCACCAGATACGCAGTATTTT | CASSIEWGQGAPDTQYF
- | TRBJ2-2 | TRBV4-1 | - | TGCGCCAGCAGCCAAGTTCTAGCCACCGGGGAGCTGTTTTTT | CASSQVLATGELFF
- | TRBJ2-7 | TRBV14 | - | TGTGCCAGCAGCCAAGCTATGGCAGGCTACTACGAGCAGTACTTC | CASSQAMAGYYEQYF
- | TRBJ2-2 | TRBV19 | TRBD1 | TGTGCCAGTAGGCGGTTAGGGGGCGAGACCGGGGAGCTGTTTTTT | CASRRLGGETGELFF
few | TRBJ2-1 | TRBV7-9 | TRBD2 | TGTGCCAGCAGCCTGCACTCCCTGACTAGCGGAATCGGGAAGCAGTTCTTC | CASSLHSLTSGIGKQFF
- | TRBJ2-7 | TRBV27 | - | TGTGCCAGCAGTTTGTTTGGCCAACAATACGAGCAGTACTTC | CASSLFGQQYEQYF
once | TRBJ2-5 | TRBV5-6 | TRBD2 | TGTGCCAGCTCCGCGACTGAGGGGAGGGCGATCCAGTACTTC | CASSATEGRAIQYF
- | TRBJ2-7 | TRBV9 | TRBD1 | TGTGCCAGCAGCGTATTAGGGACAGGGTCCTACGAGCAGTACTTC | CASSVLGTGSYEQYF
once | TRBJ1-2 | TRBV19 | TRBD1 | TGTGCCAGTAGTATTAGGGGACAGAGTTTTCATGGCTACACCTTC | CASSIRGQSFHGYTF
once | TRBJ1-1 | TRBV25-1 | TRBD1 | TGTGCCAGCAGTCATCCGGGACAGGGGGTTGGAGAAGCTTTCTTT | CASSHPGQGVGEAFF
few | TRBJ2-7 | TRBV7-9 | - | TGTGCCAGCAGCTCCTTTGTGGGACAAGGGAACTACGAGCAGTACTTC | CASSSFVGQGNYEQYF
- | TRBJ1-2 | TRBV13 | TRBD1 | TGTGCCAGCAGCTATAACAGGGGTTCTTATGGCTACACCTTC | CASSYNRGSYGYTF
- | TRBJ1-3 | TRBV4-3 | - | TGCGCCAGCAGCCAAGATCTGGGGGGAGCTGGAAACACCATATATTTT | CASSQDLGGAGNTIYF
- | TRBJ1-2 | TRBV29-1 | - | TGCAGCGTCCCCGAGCGGTATGGCTACACCTTC | CSVPERYGYTF
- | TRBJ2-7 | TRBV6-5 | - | TGTGCCAGCAGTGAACAGGGTGCATACTACGAGCAGTACTTC | CASSEQGAYYEQYF
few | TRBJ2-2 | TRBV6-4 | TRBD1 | TGTGCCAGCAGTGATTTAGGGGACAGGGAATCCGGGGAGCTGTTTTTT | CASSDLGDRESGELFF
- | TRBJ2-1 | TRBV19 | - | TGTGCCAGTAGTATAGTCAGAAACAATGAGCAGTTCTTC | CASSIVRNNEQFF
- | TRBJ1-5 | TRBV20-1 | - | TGCAGTGCTCGGGGTCAGCCCCAGCATTTT | CSARGQPQHF
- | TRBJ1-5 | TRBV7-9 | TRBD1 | TGTGCCAGCAGCTCAGGGGCCGGGCAGGGGGGTCAGCCCCAGCATTTT | CASSSGAGQGGQPQHF